This section outlines one T cell receptor (beta chain) sequence together with its context. The antigen it binds to is not known. Base qualities were left out, and no much larger clone turns up one base away. V and J are truncated by 8 bases and 1 base respectively, leaving an intervening sequence of 11 bases. Spanning cysteine to phenylalanine, the CDR3 consists of 13 amino acids. Here the CDR3 DNA is all that survives: 39 bases in frame from base 1. TCRbeta CDR3 regions were amplified from genomic DNA by means of the immunoSEQ Assay, a bias-controlled multiplex PCR. The authors processed their data as follows. The number of nucleated cells in each sample was estimated from the amplification of reference gene primers within the assay. Sequence reads were collapsed and filtered to measure the absolute abundance of every unique TCRbeta CDR3 rearrangement. Productive Simpson clonality was computed per sample as the square root of Simpson's diversity index over productive rearrangements. Drawn from immuneACCESS, this table holds only the in-frame rearrangements with V and J called that TCRdb kept. Clones are partly lost; checked studies trace under half to an unresolved V gene and leave the rest unexplained. V and J calls and clone size are as listed in that table; D and trimming were resolved from the DNA. The sample profile shows 150,000 to 180,000 clones; 70% to 90% of them were found once. Of the sample, 7% to 10% falls within the top ten clones.

At one collaborating source in Seattle, patients were enrolled during active infection and were followed longitudinally through the course of disease. Each collaborating institution followed its own protocols to collect whole blood in K2EDTA tubes. For TCRbeta analysis, collaborators shipped samples as frozen whole blood, isolated PBMCs, or DNA extracted from either of those sample types. This sample was taken from a study of blood T cell repertoires in COVID-19 (TCRdb year 2020). Turning to the overall study: Samples covering the acute and convalescent phases of COVID-19 were provided by collaborators in the United States, Italy and Spain. Where HLA class I and class II types were available, the types were taken from metadata supplied by the sample provider, not from assay-based typing. Samples were obtained from the ongoing ImmuneRACE study (first 160 participants) and from about 1,300 subjects provided by 6 global collaborators. Sample metadata almost always included a de-identified subject ID, COVID-19 status, age in years and sex. Subjects who had been exposed to COVID-19, were actively infected with it, or had recovered from it provided the deeply sampled blood TCRbeta repertoires that made up the dataset. The repertoires were released in a freely available public database intended as a resource for research on the immune response to SARS-CoV-2. The material from the prospective study consisted of cDNA or gDNA derived from T cells, B-cell-depleted T cells, or PBMCs. The investigation overall reported the following: How much clinical and demographic metadata was included differed by source and by participant, and the metadata was provided uncurated.

Sequencing was carried out using peripheral blood. This TCR was sampled from an older woman with COVID-19, enrolled during active disease. Recombination connected TRBV12-3 or TRBV12-4 to TRBJ1-1; confidence is insufficient to name the D gene. The CDR3 here reads CASSLAPNTEAFF. The nucleotide sequence reads TGTGCCAGCTCCCTCGCGCCGAACACTGAAGCTTTCTTT.